These T cell receptor beta chains were read from a single sample in a study of vaccination and CD4 T cells after COVID-19. TCRdb fed the PCR reads into MiXCR, producing one record per CDR3 protein. Of about 24,000 distinct CDR3 sequences listed, about two fifths are singletons. No antigen has been identified for these receptors. The sequenced sample was CD4+ T cells from blood, cultured in vitro, obtained about 7 months after SARS-CoV-2 vaccination. The receptors here all came from a human donor who had recovered from COVID-19. The CDR3 runs from the conserved cysteine through the conserved F or W. The D gene is left open where the match is weak. A clone size is listed for some rows: how often the clone was seen (once, few, many), or a class if it is expanded.

>TRBJ1-2|-|TRBV29-1|TRBD1
CSVATGVAPNYGYTF
TGCAGCGTTGCTACAGGGGTGGCACCGAACTATGGCTACACCTTC
>TRBJ2-3|-|TRBV2|-
CASSDRRPDTQYF
TGTGCCAGCAGTGACCGGCGCCCAGATACGCAGTATTTT
>TRBJ1-2|few|TRBV20-1|-
CSARDHGRGVYGYTF
TGCAGTGCTAGAGATCATGGGAGGGGGGTTTATGGCTACACCTTC
>TRBJ1-2|few|TRBV20-1|-
CSARPTGGFGYGYTF
TGCAGTGCTAGACCGACGGGCGGATTTGGATATGGCTACACCTTC
>TRBJ2-6|few|TRBV20-1|-
CSAGDIRSGANVLTF
TGCAGTGCTGGTGATATCCGCTCTGGGGCCAACGTCCTGACTTTC
>TRBJ2-7|-|TRBV7-6|TRBD2
CASSRGGGSSYEQYF
TGTGCCAGCAGCCGGGGTGGCGGGAGCTCCTACGAGCAGTACTTC
>TRBJ1-2|-|TRBV30|-
CAWGHRNVGGYTF
TGTGCCTGGGGGCACAGGAACGTTGGTGGCTACACCTTC
>TRBJ2-3|-|TRBV7-9|-
CASSFSAPDTQYF
TGTGCCAGCAGCTTCAGTGCCCCAGATACGCAGTATTTT
>TRBJ2-1|-|TRBV20-1|-
CSAQRTLGNEQFF
TGCAGTGCCCAGCGGACTCTTGGCAATGAGCAGTTCTTC
>TRBJ2-7|-|TRBV20-1|TRBD2
CSAREREATYEQYF
TGCAGTGCTAGAGAGCGGGAGGCGACCTACGAGCAGTACTTC
>TRBJ2-2|-|TRBV20-1|-
CSARDSVNTGELFF
TGCAGTGCTAGGGATTCGGTAAACACCGGGGAGCTGTTTTTT
>TRBJ2-5|-|TRBV11-2|-
CASSLDRETQYF
TGTGCCAGCAGCTTAGACCGAGAGACCCAGTACTTC
>TRBJ1-5|few|TRBV24-1|-
CATRPGPSESAQHF
TGTGCCACCAGGCCGGGACCAAGTGAATCGGCCCAGCATTTT
>TRBJ2-7|-|TRBV28|-
CASRSGTPSIYEQYF
TGTGCCAGCAGATCGGGGACTCCGAGCATATACGAGCAGTACTTC
>TRBJ2-3|-|TRBV20-1|-
CSARKRVQNTDTQYF
TGCAGTGCTAGAAAGCGGGTGCAGAACACAGATACGCAGTATTTT
>TRBJ2-1|-|TRBV24-1|-
CATNDPISLWGNEQFF
TGTGCCACCAATGACCCGATAAGCTTGTGGGGGAATGAGCAGTTCTTC
>TRBJ1-1|-|TRBV27|-
CASPNRGGLNTEAFF
TGTGCCAGCCCCAATAGGGGAGGATTGAACACTGAAGCTTTCTTT
>TRBJ1-5|few|TRBV7-2|-
CASTEGFDQPQHF
TGTGCCAGCACCGAGGGGTTCGATCAGCCCCAGCATTTT
>TRBJ2-2|few|TRBV27|TRBD1
CASSFPGQGGTGELFF
TGTGCCAGCAGCTTCCCGGGACAGGGTGGCACCGGGGAGCTGTTTTTT
>TRBJ2-6|-|TRBV7-7|-
CASSIGWGANVLTF
TGTGCCAGCAGCATAGGGTGGGGGGCCAACGTCCTGACTTTC
>TRBJ1-1|-|TRBV7-9|TRBD1
CASSLYLSTGVFGNTEAFF
TGTGCCAGCAGCTTATATTTGTCAACAGGGGTATTTGGGAACACTGAAGCTTTCTTT
>TRBJ2-5|-|TRBV24-1|TRBD1
CATSDSPGGAIRETQYF
TGTGCCACCAGTGATTCTCCAGGGGGAGCAATCAGAGAGACCCAGTACTTC
>TRBJ2-1|-|TRBV28|-
CASSPWGVLRQGNEQFF
TGTGCCAGCAGCCCATGGGGGGTTCTTAGGCAGGGGAATGAGCAGTTCTTC
>TRBJ1-5|medium-sized|TRBV20-1|-
CSASARLGDSNQPQHF
TGCAGTGCTAGTGCTAGACTTGGGGATAGCAATCAGCCCCAGCATTTT
>TRBJ2-5|-|TRBV20-1|TRBD1
CSAAQGEETQYF
TGCAGTGCAGCCCAGGGGGAAGAGACCCAGTACTTC
>TRBJ1-5|once|TRBV10-3|-
CAISESGSNNQPQHF
TGTGCCATCAGTGAGTCCGGGTCCAACAATCAGCCCCAGCATTTT
>TRBJ2-5|few|TRBV6-5|TRBD2
CASSSGTSGREETQYF
TGTGCCAGCAGTTCCGGGACTAGCGGGAGGGAAGAGACCCAGTACTTC
>TRBJ1-1|medium-sized|TRBV25-1|-
CASSAPWGSTEAFF
TGTGCCAGCAGTGCCCCCTGGGGGAGCACTGAAGCTTTCTTT
>TRBJ2-5|few|TRBV21-1|-
CAKLSETQYF
TGTGCCAAATTATCGGAGACCCAGTACTTC
>TRBJ2-6|-|TRBV7-2|-
CASSFGYGRGTF
TGTGCCAGCAGCTTTGGATACGGTCGAGGGACTTTC
>TRBJ2-1|few|TRBV15|TRBD2
CATSRDLATSGHNEQFF
TGTGCCACCAGCAGAGATTTGGCGACTAGCGGCCACAATGAGCAGTTCTTC
>TRBJ2-2|-|TRBV20-1|TRBD1
CSARDEGGEHRGAVF
TGCAGTGCTAGAGATGAAGGGGGCGAACACCGGGGAGCTGTTTTT
>TRBJ1-1|-|TRBV7-6|-
CASSLAPGTGAEAFF
TGTGCCAGCAGCTTAGCGCCTGGGACCGGGGCTGAAGCTTTCTTT
>TRBJ2-1|few|TRBV19|-
CASSIGTIGEQFF
TGTGCCAGTAGTATAGGGACTATCGGTGAGCAGTTCTTC
>TRBJ2-3|-|TRBV7-9|TRBD2
CASSRGTSELGGTDTQYF
TGTGCCAGCAGCCGAGGTACTAGCGAACTTGGGGGCACAGATACGCAGTATTTT
>TRBJ2-3|few|TRBV20-1|TRBD2
CSAPGLAGYTDTQYF
TGCAGTGCGCCGGGACTAGCGGGTTACACAGATACGCAGTATTTT
>TRBJ1-5|-|TRBV20-1|-
CSARGDKTRNQPQHF
TGCAGTGCTAGAGGGGACAAGACACGCAATCAGCCCCAGCATTTT
>TRBJ1-6|-|TRBV28|-
CASSGTPLHF
TGTGCCAGCAGTGGGACACCCCTCCACTTT
>TRBJ2-7|-|TRBV5-6|TRBD1
CASSWDRSSYEQYF
TGTGCCAGCAGCTGGGACAGGTCCTCCTACGAGCAGTACTTC
>TRBJ2-1|-|TRBV20-1|-
CSAPSNAKGYNEQFF
TGCAGTGCTCCGTCGAACGCAAAAGGGTACAATGAGCAGTTCTTC
>TRBJ1-2|-|TRBV10-3|-
CAISDGGGYGYTF
TGTGCCATCAGTGACGGGGGGGGTTATGGCTACACCTTC
>TRBJ2-7|few|TRBV7-8|TRBD2
CASSLDGSGTISYEQYF
TGTGCCAGCAGCTTAGACGGTAGCGGGACCATCTCCTACGAGCAGTACTTC
>TRBJ2-5|medium-sized|TRBV19|-
CASTSSTRETQYF
TGTGCCAGTACTTCATCGACCCGAGAGACCCAGTACTTC
>TRBJ2-6|-|TRBV4-3|TRBD2
CASSQGLASGANVLTF
TGCGCCAGCAGCCAGGGACTAGCCTCCGGGGCCAACGTCCTGACTTTC
>TRBJ2-1|-|TRBV20-1|TRBD2
CSARIRRGLAGDEQFF
TGCAGTGCAAGAATTCGACGGGGACTAGCGGGGGATGAGCAGTTCTTC
>TRBJ2-5|few|TRBV27|-
CASSSGGQETQYF
TGTGCCAGCAGTTCAGGGGGGCAAGAGACCCAGTACTTC